This T cell receptor beta chain emerged from a study of identical twins (dated by TCRdb to the mid-2010s). A note on the overall study: To test whether fetal clonotypes persist, the study used deep sequencing on TCR alpha and beta repertoires from monozygotic twins, unrelated adults of various ages, and cord blood. Replicate twin experiments were performed at different times using different library preparation protocols to rule out contamination. The full study reports these points: Because the same donors could not be followed over many years, the conclusions relied on cross-sectional statistical analysis. Compared with coincidental sharing between unrelated individuals, out-of-frame TCR alpha sequences shared between twins had an excess of sequences with low generation probability. In monozygotic twins, recombination models systematically underestimated out-of-frame TCR alpha sharing, but the models matched the sharing seen between unrelated individuals. Invariant T cells such as MAIT and iNKT could partly confound zero-insertion analyses, although diverse VJ usage argued against such confounding for most clonotypes. Excess twin sharing in beta out-of-frame sequences was weaker because fewer shared sequences lowered the signal-to-noise ratio. Abundant cord blood beta clonotypes had fewer insertions, young adult naive repertoires showed a similar but weaker trend, and memory repertoires showed no such trend.

The CDR3 covers 15 residues, taking in both the cysteine and the phenylalanine. Just CDR3 DNA is preserved here, 45 bases in frame from base 1. In its sample, this clonotype was seen a few times. There is no known antigen for this receptor. No qualities accompany the bases; no much larger clone lies one base away. Library method: 5' RACE. TCRdb names Illumina HiSeq 2000 as the instrument used. A universal primer binding site was introduced by template switching, and a unique molecular identifier was present in the final cDNA, enabling accurate counting of TCR cDNA molecules. Specific primers in the conserved constant-segment region were used to synthesize first-strand cDNA for the TCR alpha and beta chains. To control for contamination, every cDNA library was double barcoded, receiving both a SMART-Mk sample barcode and Illumina barcodes. TruSeq adapter sequences along with Illumina sample barcodes were introduced in two successive PCR steps. Sequencing of the TCR alpha and beta cDNA libraries was done on the Illumina HiSeq platform using custom primers. As for how the authors treated the data: MiGEC processed the raw reads to extract unique molecular identifiers, while MiXCR was used to determine the CDR3 positions. For each individual, recombination models were inferred using an EM algorithm with the repgenHMM and IGoR tools. The tcR package in R was used for shared clonotype analysis, with sharing normalized by the product of cloneset sizes. Out-of-frame nonproductive sequences were analyzed to study raw recombination free of thymic and clonal selection effects. Using fastp at Q25 and MiXCR, TCRdb reprocessed the public reads and kept productive beta chains. When rows share a CDR3 protein, they turn into one entry using the most common DNA and genes. Clone size and V and J calls follow TCRdb, not the original study. Recorded for this sample are approximately 1.8 million distinct CDR3 sequences; 25% to 35% of them occurred a single time. The top ten clonotypes cover roughly 0.3% of the sample.

Every donor in the study was a healthy Caucasian. The receptor was isolated from a newborn girl in good health. This chain is built from TRBV21-1 and TRBJ2-1. TRBV21-1 counts as a pseudogene. The sequencing input was cord blood. The CDR3 reads CASSKDKKEKDEQFF. Here is the DNA: TGTGCCAGCAGCAAAGATAAGAAGGAGAAGGATGAGCAGTTCTTC.